These T cell receptor beta chains were read from a single sample in a study of cytomegalovirus exposure and HLA in healthy donors. Using immunoSEQ multiplex PCR, the repertoire was profiled, and TCRdb retains in-frame clones only, with some absent. This table has 95,000 to 150,000 clones, about 80% appearing once. Sequenced material: PBMCs. These receptors were taken from a female donor in good health and CMV-seropositive. The CDR3 runs from the conserved cysteine through the conserved F or W. Each record gives: D gene, clone size, V gene, J gene, CDR3 protein, CDR3 DNA. D genes are given only for firm matches. Expanded clones are given a class, and other clones once, few, many or no size at all.

d_call: TRBD1
clone_size: .
v_call: TRBV18
j_call: TRBJ2-7
cdr3_aa: CASSRDRAYEQYF
cdr3_nt: TGTGCCAGCTCAAGGGACAGGGCCTACGAGCAGTACTTC

d_call: .
clone_size: .
v_call: TRBV11-2
j_call: TRBJ1-1
cdr3_aa: CASSRDLRNTEAFF
cdr3_nt: TGTGCCAGCAGCCGGGACTTGAGGAACACTGAAGCTTTCTTT

d_call: .
clone_size: few
v_call: TRBV9
j_call: TRBJ1-4
cdr3_aa: CASSPGGRLTNEKLFF
cdr3_nt: TGTGCCAGCAGCCCGGGGGGTAGGCTAACTAATGAAAAACTGTTTTTT

d_call: .
clone_size: .
v_call: TRBV9
j_call: TRBJ2-2
cdr3_aa: CASSVEGVDTGELFF
cdr3_nt: TGTGCCAGCAGCGTAGAAGGGGTGGACACCGGGGAGCTGTTTTTT

d_call: .
clone_size: .
v_call: TRBV30
j_call: TRBJ1-2
cdr3_aa: CAWSHSYGYTF
cdr3_nt: TGTGCCTGGAGTCACAGCTATGGCTACACCTTC

d_call: TRBD1
clone_size: .
v_call: TRBV7-3
j_call: TRBJ1-6
cdr3_aa: CASSQDRGQRSPLHF
cdr3_nt: TGTGCCAGCAGTCAAGACAGGGGACAGCGGTCACCCCTCCACTTT

d_call: .
clone_size: .
v_call: TRBV2
j_call: TRBJ1-1
cdr3_aa: CASSETLSGGAEAFF
cdr3_nt: TGTGCCAGCAGTGAAACTCTATCGGGAGGTGCTGAAGCTTTCTTT

d_call: .
clone_size: .
v_call: TRBV4-1
j_call: TRBJ2-2
cdr3_aa: CASAAGTVTGELFF
cdr3_nt: TGCGCTAGCGCGGCGGGGACCGTTACCGGGGAGCTGTTTTTT

d_call: TRBD2
clone_size: .
v_call: TRBV4-1
j_call: TRBJ2-3
cdr3_aa: CASSHQGGQGTDTQYF
cdr3_nt: TGCGCCAGCAGCCACCAGGGAGGGCAGGGCACAGATACGCAGTATTTT

d_call: TRBD1
clone_size: .
v_call: TRBV7-2
j_call: TRBJ2-5
cdr3_aa: CASSPPGTGRETQYF
cdr3_nt: TGTGCCAGCAGCCCCCCCGGGACAGGGAGGGAGACCCAGTACTTC

d_call: .
clone_size: few
v_call: TRBV27
j_call: TRBJ2-7
cdr3_aa: CASSSRFRETTYEQYF
cdr3_nt: TGTGCCAGCAGTTCGCGTTTCAGGGAAACCACCTACGAGCAGTACTTC

d_call: .
clone_size: once
v_call: TRBV10-1
j_call: TRBJ2-1
cdr3_aa: CASSYSNNEQFF
cdr3_nt: TGCGCCAGCAGTTACAGCAACAATGAGCAGTTCTTC

d_call: .
clone_size: .
v_call: TRBV11-2
j_call: TRBJ1-4
cdr3_aa: CASSGGVGEKLFF
cdr3_nt: TGTGCCAGCAGCGGAGGGGTGGGGGAAAAACTGTTTTTT

d_call: .
clone_size: .
v_call: TRBV7-9
j_call: TRBJ1-6
cdr3_aa: CASSLALSNSPLHF
cdr3_nt: TGTGCCAGCAGCTTAGCGCTAAGTAATTCACCCCTCCACTTT

d_call: .
clone_size: .
v_call: TRBV30
j_call: TRBJ2-3
cdr3_aa: CAWKGDTQYF
cdr3_nt: TGTGCCTGGAAGGGGGATACGCAGTATTTT

d_call: .
clone_size: once
v_call: TRBV6-5
j_call: TRBJ2-7
cdr3_aa: CASRLGGYGYEQYF
cdr3_nt: TGTGCCAGCAGATTAGGGGGTTATGGGTACGAGCAGTACTTC

d_call: .
clone_size: .
v_call: TRBV9
j_call: TRBJ1-1
cdr3_aa: CASSAQGEGVVTEAFF
cdr3_nt: TGTGCCAGCAGCGCCCAGGGCGAGGGGGTAGTCACTGAAGCTTTCTTT

d_call: .
clone_size: .
v_call: TRBV30
j_call: TRBJ1-1
cdr3_aa: CAWRGPWPEAFF
cdr3_nt: TGTGCCTGGAGGGGCCCTTGGCCTGAAGCTTTCTTT

d_call: TRBD1
clone_size: .
v_call: TRBV18
j_call: TRBJ1-4
cdr3_aa: CASSPRTGGNEKLFF
cdr3_nt: TGTGCCAGCTCTCCAAGGACAGGAGGAAATGAAAAACTGTTTTTT

d_call: TRBD2
clone_size: .
v_call: TRBV19
j_call: TRBJ2-1
cdr3_aa: CASSILGTSGGEQFF
cdr3_nt: TGTGCCAGTAGTATCTTAGGGACTAGCGGGGGTGAGCAGTTCTTC

d_call: .
clone_size: .
v_call: TRBV29-1
j_call: TRBJ2-5
cdr3_aa: CSVTGNQETQYF
cdr3_nt: TGCAGCGTCACAGGGAACCAAGAGACCCAGTACTTC

d_call: .
clone_size: .
v_call: TRBV7-3
j_call: TRBJ2-5
cdr3_aa: CASSPSLGETQYF
cdr3_nt: TGTGCCAGCAGCCCATCACTAGGAGAGACCCAGTACTTC

d_call: .
clone_size: .
v_call: TRBV28
j_call: TRBJ2-5
cdr3_aa: CASSGTQETQYF
cdr3_nt: TGTGCCAGCTCGGGAACCCAAGAGACCCAGTACTTC

d_call: .
clone_size: .
v_call: TRBV28
j_call: TRBJ1-2
cdr3_aa: CASSKQNYGYTF
cdr3_nt: TGTGCCAGCAGTAAACAGAACTATGGCTACACCTTC

d_call: .
clone_size: .
v_call: TRBV2
j_call: TRBJ2-7
cdr3_aa: CANLLGREQYF
cdr3_nt: TGTGCCAACCTTCTGGGGCGCGAGCAGTACTTC

d_call: .
clone_size: once
v_call: TRBV25-1
j_call: TRBJ1-1
cdr3_aa: CASSDPGRTEAFF
cdr3_nt: TGTGCCAGCAGTGATCCAGGGCGGACTGAAGCTTTCTTT

d_call: .
clone_size: once
v_call: TRBV28
j_call: TRBJ1-1
cdr3_aa: CASRMGGMNTEAFF
cdr3_nt: TGTGCCAGCAGGATGGGGGGAATGAACACTGAAGCTTTCTTT

d_call: TRBD1
clone_size: .
v_call: TRBV7-9
j_call: TRBJ1-2
cdr3_aa: CASSPGQGNGYTF
cdr3_nt: TGTGCCAGCAGCCCTGGACAGGGGAATGGCTACACCTTC

d_call: .
clone_size: .
v_call: TRBV9
j_call: TRBJ2-3
cdr3_aa: CASSVGRTDTQYF
cdr3_nt: TGTGCCAGCAGCGTAGGGCGCACAGATACGCAGTATTTT

d_call: TRBD1
clone_size: .
v_call: TRBV14
j_call: TRBJ1-6
cdr3_aa: CASSQTTGVSPLHF
cdr3_nt: TGTGCCAGCAGCCAGACGACAGGGGTTTCACCCCTCCACTTT

d_call: .
clone_size: .
v_call: TRBV2
j_call: TRBJ2-5
cdr3_aa: CASNTFPGVGETQYF
cdr3_nt: TGTGCCAGCAACACCTTTCCGGGGGTGGGAGAGACCCAGTACTTC

d_call: TRBD2
clone_size: .
v_call: TRBV4-1
j_call: TRBJ2-2
cdr3_aa: CASSLGTSGGRTGELFF
cdr3_nt: TGCGCCAGCAGCCTCGGGACTAGCGGGGGGCGGACCGGGGAGCTGTTTTTT

d_call: .
clone_size: .
v_call: TRBV5-6
j_call: TRBJ2-3
cdr3_aa: CASSLVVGATDTQYF
cdr3_nt: TGTGCCAGCAGCTTGGTGGTGGGGGCCACAGATACGCAGTATTTT